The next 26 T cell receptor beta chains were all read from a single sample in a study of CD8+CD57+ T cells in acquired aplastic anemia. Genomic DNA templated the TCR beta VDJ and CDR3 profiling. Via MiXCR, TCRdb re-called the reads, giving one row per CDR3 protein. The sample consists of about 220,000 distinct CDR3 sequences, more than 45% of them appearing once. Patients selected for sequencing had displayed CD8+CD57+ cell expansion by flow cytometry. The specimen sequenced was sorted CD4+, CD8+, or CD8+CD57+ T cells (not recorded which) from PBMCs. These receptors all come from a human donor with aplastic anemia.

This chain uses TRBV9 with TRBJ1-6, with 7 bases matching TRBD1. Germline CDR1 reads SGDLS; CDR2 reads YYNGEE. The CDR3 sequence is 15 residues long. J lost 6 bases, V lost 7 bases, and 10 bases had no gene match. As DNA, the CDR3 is TGTGCCAGCCCCTTTCGGACAGGAGTTAATTCACCCCTCCACTTT. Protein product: CASPFRTGVNSPLHF.

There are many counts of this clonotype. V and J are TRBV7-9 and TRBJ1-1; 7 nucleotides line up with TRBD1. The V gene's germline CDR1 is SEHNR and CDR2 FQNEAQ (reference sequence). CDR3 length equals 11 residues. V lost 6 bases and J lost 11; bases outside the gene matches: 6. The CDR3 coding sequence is TGTGCCAGCAGTTACGACAGGGCTGCTTTCTTT. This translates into CASSYDRAAFF.

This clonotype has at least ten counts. CDR3 nucleotides: TGCAGTGCTAGGACCGGGACAGGGTATAGTGAGACCCAGTACTTC. This encodes CSARTGTGYSETQYF. The chain has TRBV20-1 and TRBJ2-5; TRBD1 aligns across 9 bases. Per the germline V gene, CDR1 is DFQATT and CDR2 is SNEGSKA (reference sequence). This CDR3 contains 15 residues. The V and J ends lost 3 bases and 5 bases, in that order; junction bases with no gene match: 10.

In nucleotides, the CDR3 is TGTGCCAGCATGAAAGGGGTTCGCTATGGCTACACCTTC. This gives the protein CASMKGVRYGYTF. This sequence joins TRBV28 and TRBJ1-2; tentative D call: TRBD1 (5 bases). Germline assignment: CDR1 MDHEN and CDR2 SYDVKM. V lost 7 bases and J 4 bases, leaving 13 bases between the germline ends. The CDR3 has 13 residues.

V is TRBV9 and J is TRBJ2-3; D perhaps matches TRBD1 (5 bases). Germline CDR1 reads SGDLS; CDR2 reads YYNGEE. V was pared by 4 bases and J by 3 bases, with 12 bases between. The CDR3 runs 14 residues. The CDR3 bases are TGTGCCAGCAGCTTCCCCGGACAAACAGATACGCAGTATTTT. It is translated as CASSFPGQTDTQYF.

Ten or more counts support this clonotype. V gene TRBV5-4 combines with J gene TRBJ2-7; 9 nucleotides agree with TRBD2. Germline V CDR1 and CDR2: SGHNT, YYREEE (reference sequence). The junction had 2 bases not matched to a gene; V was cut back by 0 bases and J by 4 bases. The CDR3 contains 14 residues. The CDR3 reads CASSLGTSDYEQYF. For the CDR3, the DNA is TGTGCCAGCAGCTTGGGGACTAGCGATTACGAGCAGTACTTC. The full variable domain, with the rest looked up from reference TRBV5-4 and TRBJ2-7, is ETGVTQSPTHLIKTRGQQVTLRCSSQSGHNTVSWYQQALGQGPQFIFQYYREEENGRGNFPPRFSGLQFPNYSSELNVNALELDDSALYLCASSLGTSDYEQYFGPGTRLTVT.

The CDR3 DNA follows: TGCAGTGCGGGGCTCGGGGGCCGTGACCAAGAGACCCAGTACTTC. Its translation: CSAGLGGRDQETQYF. The chain joins TRBV20-1 to TRBJ2-5; D tentatively reads TRBD1 or TRBD2 (6 bases each). Germline CDR1 and CDR2: DFQATT and SNEGSKA (reference sequence). V lost 6 bases to trimming and J lost 0 bases, with 17 bases between them. The CDR3 totals 15 residues.

The CDR3 coding sequence is TGTGCCAGCAGCGTATGCGGACAGGGCCGGACAGATACGCAGTATTTT. Amino acids: CASSVCGQGRTDTQYF. The chain couples TRBV9 to TRBJ2-3; TRBD1 matches 8 bases. Germline CDR1 and CDR2: SGDLS and YYNGEE. V was pared by 1 base and J by 3 bases, with 7 bases of the junction left unmatched. The CDR3 is 16 amino acids.

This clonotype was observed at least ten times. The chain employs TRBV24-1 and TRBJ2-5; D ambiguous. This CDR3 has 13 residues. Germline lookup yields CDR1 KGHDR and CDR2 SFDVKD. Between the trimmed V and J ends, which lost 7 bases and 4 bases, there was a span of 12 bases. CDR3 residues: CATRRARGETQYF. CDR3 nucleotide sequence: TGTGCCACCAGACGGGCCCGTGGAGAGACCCAGTACTTC.

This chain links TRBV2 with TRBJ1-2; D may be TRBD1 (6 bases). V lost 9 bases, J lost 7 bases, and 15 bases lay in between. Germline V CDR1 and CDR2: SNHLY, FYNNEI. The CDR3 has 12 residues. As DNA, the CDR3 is TGTGCCAGAAGGGAACAGGGAGGTGGCTACACCTTC. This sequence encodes CARREQGGGYTF.

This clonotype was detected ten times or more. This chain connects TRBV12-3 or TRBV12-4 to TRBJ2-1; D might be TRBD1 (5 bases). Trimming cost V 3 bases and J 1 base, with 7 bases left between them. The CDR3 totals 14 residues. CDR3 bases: TGTGCCAGCAGTTTTTCAGGGTCCTACAATGAGCAGTTCTTC. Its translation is CASSFSGSYNEQFF.

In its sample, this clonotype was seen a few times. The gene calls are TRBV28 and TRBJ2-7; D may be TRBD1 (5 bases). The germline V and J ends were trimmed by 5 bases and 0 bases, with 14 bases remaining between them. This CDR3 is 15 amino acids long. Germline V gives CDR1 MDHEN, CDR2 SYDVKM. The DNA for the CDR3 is TGTGCCAGCAGTCCCGGACAAACTCTCTCCTACGAGCAGTACTTC. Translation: CASSPGQTLSYEQYF.

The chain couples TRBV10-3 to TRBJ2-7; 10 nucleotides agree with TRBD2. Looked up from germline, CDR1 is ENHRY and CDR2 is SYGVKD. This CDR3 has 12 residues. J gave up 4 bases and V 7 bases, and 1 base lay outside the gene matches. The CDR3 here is CAIKAGGYEQYF. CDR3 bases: TGTGCCATCAAAGCGGGGGGGTACGAGCAGTACTTC.

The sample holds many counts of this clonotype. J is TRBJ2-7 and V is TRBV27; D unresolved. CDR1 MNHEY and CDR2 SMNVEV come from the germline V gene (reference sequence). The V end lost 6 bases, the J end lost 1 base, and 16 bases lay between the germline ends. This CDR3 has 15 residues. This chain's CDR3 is CASSTRTDGSYEQYF. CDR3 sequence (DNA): TGTGCCAGCAGCACCAGGACGGATGGGTCCTACGAGCAGTACTTC.

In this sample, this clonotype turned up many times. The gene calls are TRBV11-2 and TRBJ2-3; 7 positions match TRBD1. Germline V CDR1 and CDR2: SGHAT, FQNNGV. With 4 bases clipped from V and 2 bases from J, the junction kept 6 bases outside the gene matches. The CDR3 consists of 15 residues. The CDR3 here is CASSSRDRYTDTQYF. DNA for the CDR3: TGTGCCAGCAGCTCCCGGGACAGATACACAGATACGCAGTATTTT.

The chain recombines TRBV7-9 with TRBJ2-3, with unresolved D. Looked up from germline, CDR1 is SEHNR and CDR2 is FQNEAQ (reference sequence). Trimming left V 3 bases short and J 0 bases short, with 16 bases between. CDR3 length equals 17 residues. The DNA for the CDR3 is TGTGCCAGCAGCTTTCTGGCAGCAGAACATAGCACAGATACGCAGTATTTT. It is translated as CASSFLAAEHSTDTQYF.

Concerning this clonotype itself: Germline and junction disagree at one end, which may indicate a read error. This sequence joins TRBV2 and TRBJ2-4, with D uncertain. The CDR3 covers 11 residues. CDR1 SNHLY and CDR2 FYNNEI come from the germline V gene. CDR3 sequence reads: CASSDPRSTDF. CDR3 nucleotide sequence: TGTGCCAGCAGTGACCCACGGTCCACCGACTTC.

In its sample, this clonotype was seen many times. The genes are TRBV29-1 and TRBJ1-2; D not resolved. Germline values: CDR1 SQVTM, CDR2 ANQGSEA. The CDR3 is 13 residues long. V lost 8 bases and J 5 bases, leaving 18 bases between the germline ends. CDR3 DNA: TGCAGCACAAGCGCCCCGCTGGGTTATGGCTACACCTTC. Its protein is CSTSAPLGYGYTF.

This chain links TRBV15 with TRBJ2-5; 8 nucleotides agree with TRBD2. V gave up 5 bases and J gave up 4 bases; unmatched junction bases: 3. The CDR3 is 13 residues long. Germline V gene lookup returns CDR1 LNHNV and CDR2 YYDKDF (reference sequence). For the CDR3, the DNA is TGTGCCACCAGCGGGACTAGTGGAGAGACCCAGTACTTC. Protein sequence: CATSGTSGETQYF.

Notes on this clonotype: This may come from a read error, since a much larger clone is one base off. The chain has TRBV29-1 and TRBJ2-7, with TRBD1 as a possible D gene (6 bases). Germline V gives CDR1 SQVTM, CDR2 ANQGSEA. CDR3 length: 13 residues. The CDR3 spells CSVVGTNSHEQYF. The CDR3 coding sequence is TGCAGCGTTGTTGGGACAAACTCCCACGAGCAGTACTTC.

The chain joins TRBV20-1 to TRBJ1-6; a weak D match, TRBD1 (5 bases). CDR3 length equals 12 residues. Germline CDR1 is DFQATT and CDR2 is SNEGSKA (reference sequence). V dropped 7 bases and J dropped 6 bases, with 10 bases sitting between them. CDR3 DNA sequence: TGCAGTGGAGGGGCCGCTAATTCACCCCTCCACTTT. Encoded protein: CSGGAANSPLHF.

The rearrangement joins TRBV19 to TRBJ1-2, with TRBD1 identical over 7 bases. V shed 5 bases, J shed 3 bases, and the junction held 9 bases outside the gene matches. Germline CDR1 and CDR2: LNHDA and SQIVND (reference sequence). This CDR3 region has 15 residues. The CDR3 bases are TGTGCCAGTAGTGTAATACAGGGGCGGGACTATGGCTACACCTTC. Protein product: CASSVIQGRDYGYTF.

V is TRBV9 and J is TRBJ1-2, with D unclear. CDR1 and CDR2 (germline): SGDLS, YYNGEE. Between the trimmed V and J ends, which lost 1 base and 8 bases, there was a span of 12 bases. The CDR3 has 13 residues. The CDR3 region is CASSVRRGNGYTF. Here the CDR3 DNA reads TGTGCCAGCAGCGTACGTCGAGGGAACGGCTACACCTTC.

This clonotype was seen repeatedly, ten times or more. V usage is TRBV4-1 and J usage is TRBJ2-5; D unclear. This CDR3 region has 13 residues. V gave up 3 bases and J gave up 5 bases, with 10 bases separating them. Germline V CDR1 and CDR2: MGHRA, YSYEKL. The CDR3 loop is CASSQGYLETQYF. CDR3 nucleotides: TGCGCCAGCAGCCAGGGGTACTTGGAGACCCAGTACTTC.

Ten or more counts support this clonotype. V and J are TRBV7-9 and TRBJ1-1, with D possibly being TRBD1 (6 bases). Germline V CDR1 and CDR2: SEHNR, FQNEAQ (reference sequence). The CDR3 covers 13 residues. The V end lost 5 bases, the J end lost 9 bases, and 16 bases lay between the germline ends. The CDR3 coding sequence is TGTGCCAGCAGCCGTAGACCAGGGGAGAAAGCTTTCTTT. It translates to CASSRRPGEKAFF.

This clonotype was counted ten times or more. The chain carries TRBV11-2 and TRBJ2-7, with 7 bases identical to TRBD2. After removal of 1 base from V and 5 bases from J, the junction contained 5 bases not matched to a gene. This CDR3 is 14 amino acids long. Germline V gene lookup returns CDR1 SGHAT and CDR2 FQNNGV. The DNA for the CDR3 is TGTGCCAGCAGCTTAGGCGGGAGCAGCAACGAGCAGTACTTC. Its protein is CASSLGGSSNEQYF.